One and the same sample provided the 13 T cell receptor beta chains below, sequenced in a study of post-analysis software for immune sequencing data. These receptors have no known antigen. The TCR beta cDNA libraries contained unique molecular identifiers. TCRdb analysed the PCR reads with MiXCR anew, one entry per CDR3 protein. The sample carries hundreds of thousands of distinct CDR3 sequences, 30% recorded once. Broader study findings: Compared with controls, patients had more of five or six TRBV segments, including TRBV5-6, TRBV5-1 and TRBV20-1.

Sequencing was carried out using blood. The source of these receptors is a girl aged 5 to 17 with multiple sclerosis.

This rearrangement joins TRBV7-9 to TRBJ2-7, with D possibly being TRBD2 (6 bases). V lost 5 bases and J 7 bases, leaving 21 bases between the germline ends. This CDR3 has 15 amino acids. CDR1 is SEHNR and CDR2 is FQNEAQ in the germline V gene (reference sequence). CDR3 region: CASSLDAGSEGEQYF. CDR3 nucleotide sequence: TGTGCCAGCAGCCTTGATGCGGGGAGTGAGGGAGAGCAGTACTTC. The full variable domain, rest sourced from reference TRBV7-9 and TRBJ2-7, is DTGVSQNPRHKITKRGQNVTFRCDPISEHNRLYWYRQTLGQGPEFLTYFQNEAQLEKSRLLSDRFSAERPKGSFSTLEIQRTEQGDSAMYLCASSLDAGSEGEQYFGPGTRLTVT.

The gene calls are TRBV5-1 and TRBJ2-7, with 9 bases identical to TRBD1. Germline values: CDR1 SGHRS, CDR2 YFSETQ. The CDR3 length is 15 residues. The junction had 3 bases not matched to a gene; V was cut back by 0 bases and J by 2 bases. The CDR3 nucleotides are TGCGCCAGCAGCTTGGCCCGGACAGGGGCCTACGAGCAGTACTTC. It yields the protein CASSLARTGAYEQYF.

V usage is TRBV27 and J usage is TRBJ1-1; D unresolved. V dropped 0 bases and J dropped 1 base, with 15 bases sitting between them. The CDR3 spans 17 residues. The germline gives CDR1 MNHEY, CDR2 SMNVEV (reference sequence). The CDR3 sequence is CASSLSIREHSNTEAFF. The CDR3 coding sequence is TGTGCCAGCAGTTTATCGATACGTGAACATTCGAACACTGAAGCTTTCTTT.

The chain combines TRBV29-1 with TRBJ2-5, with D possibly matching TRBD2 (6 bases). CDR3 length equals 16 residues. Germline loops: CDR1 SQVTM, CDR2 ANQGSEA. V was cut by 3 bases and J by 5 bases, with 22 bases left in between. The CDR3 sequence is CSVDAGLSSRWETQYF. Here the CDR3 DNA reads TGCAGCGTTGATGCGGGGTTGAGTTCCCGGTGGGAGACCCAGTACTTC.

The V and J genes are TRBV6-1 and TRBJ1-5; 7 bases fit TRBD1. Losses at the gene ends were 8 bases for V and 6 bases for J; bases not matched to a gene: 7. This CDR3 comprises 13 residues. In germline, CDR1 is MNHNS, CDR2 SASEGT. CDR3 sequence (DNA): TGTGCCAGCGACCAGGGGGAGCGTCAGCCCCAGCATTTT. This codes for CASDQGERQPQHF.

The chain joins TRBV15 to TRBJ2-7, with unresolved D. V was pared by 5 bases and J by 6 bases, with 20 bases between. The CDR3 extends over 15 amino acids. Looked up from germline, CDR1 is LNHNV and CDR2 is YYDKDF (reference sequence). The CDR3 nucleotides read TGTGCCACCAGCGATTGGACGCAGGAGCGATCCGAGCAGTACTTC. This gives the protein CATSDWTQERSEQYF.

This clonotype was recorded only once. The rearrangement joins TRBV20-1 to TRBJ2-1; weak D call: TRBD2 (8 bases). Germline assignment: CDR1 DFQATT and CDR2 SNEGSKA (reference sequence). The V and J ends lost 5 bases and 4 bases respectively, with 21 bases between them. The length of the CDR3 is 16 residues. CDR3 DNA: TGCAGTGCTCCTAAGGGGGCTAGCGGGTTTTACAATGAGCAGTTCTTC. This encodes CSAPKGASGFYNEQFF.

The chain joins TRBV15 to TRBJ2-3, with 8 nucleotides matching TRBD2. V trimming: 0 bases; J trimming: 2 bases; junction bases outside the gene matches: 13. Germline V gene lookup returns CDR1 LNHNV and CDR2 YYDKDF (reference sequence). The CDR3 spans 19 residues. CDR3 DNA sequence: TGTGCCACCAGCAGAGATGTCCTCCTAGCGGGTAGGAACACAGATACGCAGTATTTT. Protein sequence: CATSRDVLLAGRNTDTQYF.

A few counts support this clonotype. At one end, the junction sequence differs from germline, possibly due to a read error. The J gene is TRBJ2-6, the V gene TRBV11-2; possibly TRBD1 for D (5 bases). Germline values: CDR1 SGHAT, CDR2 FQNNGV. This CDR3 contains 13 residues. The CDR3 sequence is CASKVSGANVQTF. CDR3 coding DNA: TGTGCCAGCAAGGTCTCTGGGGCCAACGTCCAGACTTTC.

The rearrangement uses TRBV20-1 and TRBJ2-3; no reliable D call. The CDR3 is 12 amino acids. Trimming took off 3 bases at V and 1 base at J, with 5 bases between the two ends. Germline assignment: CDR1 DFQATT and CDR2 SNEGSKA (reference sequence). The CDR3 spells CSASKGTDTQYF. The CDR3, as DNA: TGCAGTGCTAGTAAGGGCACAGATACGCAGTATTTT.

Comments on this clonotype: Germline and junction disagree at one end, which may indicate a read error. The V and J genes are TRBV20-1 and TRBJ1-5; D is undetermined. CDR1 is DFQATT, CDR2 SNEGSKA, per germline (reference sequence). This CDR3 comprises 12 residues. CDR3 residues: CSARRSNHPQHF. The CDR3 DNA is TGCAGTGCCCGACGGTCCAATCACCCCCAGCATTTT.

The V call is TRBV29-1, the J call TRBJ1-2; 10 nucleotides agree with TRBD1. CDR1 and CDR2 from the germline V gene are SQVTM and ANQGSEA. This CDR3 is built from 12 residues. The V and J ends lost 6 bases and 7 bases, in that order; junction bases with no gene match: 5. Written as DNA, the CDR3 is TGCAGCGTGACGGGACAGGGGTTTGGCTACACCTTC. Residues: CSVTGQGFGYTF.

A note on this clonotype: Being one base from a much bigger clone, this may be a read error. This sequence joins TRBV7-2 and TRBJ2-5, with 11 bases matching TRBD2. The CDR3 covers 15 residues. CDR1 and CDR2 from the germline V gene are SGHTA and FQGNSA. Unmatched junction bases numbered 3, after V lost 6 bases and J lost 0 bases. CDR3 sequence (DNA): TGTACCAGCAGAGAGACTAGCGGGAACCAAGAGACCCAGTACTTC. Protein product: CTSRETSGNQETQYF.